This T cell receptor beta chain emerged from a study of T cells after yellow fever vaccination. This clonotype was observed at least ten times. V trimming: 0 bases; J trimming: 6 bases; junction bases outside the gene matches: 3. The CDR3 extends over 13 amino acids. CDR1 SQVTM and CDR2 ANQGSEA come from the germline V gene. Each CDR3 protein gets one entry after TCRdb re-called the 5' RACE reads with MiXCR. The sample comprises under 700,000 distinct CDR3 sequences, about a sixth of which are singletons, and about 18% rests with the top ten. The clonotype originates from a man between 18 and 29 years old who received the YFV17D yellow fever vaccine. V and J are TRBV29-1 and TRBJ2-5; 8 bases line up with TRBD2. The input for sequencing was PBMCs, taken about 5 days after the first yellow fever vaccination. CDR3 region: CSVEDGGAQTQYF. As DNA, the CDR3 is TGCAGCGTTGAAGACGGGGGGGCGCAGACCCAGTACTTC.